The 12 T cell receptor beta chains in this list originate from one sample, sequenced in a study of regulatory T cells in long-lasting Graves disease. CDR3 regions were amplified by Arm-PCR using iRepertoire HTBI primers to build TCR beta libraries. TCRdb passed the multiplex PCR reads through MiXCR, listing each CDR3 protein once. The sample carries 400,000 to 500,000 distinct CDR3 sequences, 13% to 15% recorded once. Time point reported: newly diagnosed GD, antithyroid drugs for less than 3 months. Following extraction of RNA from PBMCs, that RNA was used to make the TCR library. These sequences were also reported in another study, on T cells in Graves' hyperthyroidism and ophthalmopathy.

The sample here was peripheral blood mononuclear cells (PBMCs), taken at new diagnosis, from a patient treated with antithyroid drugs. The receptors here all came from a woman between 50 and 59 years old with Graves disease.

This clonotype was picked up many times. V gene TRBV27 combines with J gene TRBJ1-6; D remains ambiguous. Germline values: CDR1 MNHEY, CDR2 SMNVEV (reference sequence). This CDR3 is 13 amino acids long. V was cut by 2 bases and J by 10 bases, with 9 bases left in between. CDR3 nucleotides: TGTGCCAGCAGTTTAGTTGATGGGTCACCCCTCCACTTT. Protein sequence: CASSLVDGSPLHF.

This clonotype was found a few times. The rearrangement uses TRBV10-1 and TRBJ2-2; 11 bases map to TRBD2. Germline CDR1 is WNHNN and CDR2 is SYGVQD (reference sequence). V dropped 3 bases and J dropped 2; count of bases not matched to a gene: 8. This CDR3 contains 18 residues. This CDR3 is CASSDFIAGGPNTGELFF. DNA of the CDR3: TGCGCCAGCAGTGATTTCATAGCGGGAGGGCCTAACACCGGGGAGCTGTTTTTT.

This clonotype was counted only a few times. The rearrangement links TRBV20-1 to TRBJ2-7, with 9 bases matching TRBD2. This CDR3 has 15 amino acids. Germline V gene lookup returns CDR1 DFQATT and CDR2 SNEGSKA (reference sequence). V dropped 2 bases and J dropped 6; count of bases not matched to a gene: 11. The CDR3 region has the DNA TGCAGTGCTAGACGGCGGGCGGGAGGGCCCCGCGAGCAGTACTTC. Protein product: CSARRRAGGPREQYF.

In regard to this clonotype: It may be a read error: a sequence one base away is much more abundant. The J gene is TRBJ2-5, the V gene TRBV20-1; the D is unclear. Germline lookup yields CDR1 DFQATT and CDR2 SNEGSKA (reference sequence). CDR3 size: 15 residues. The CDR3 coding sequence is TGCAGTGCTAGAGATGGCAGGAGTCCCCAAGAGACCGAGTACTTC. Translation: CSARDGRSPQETEYF.

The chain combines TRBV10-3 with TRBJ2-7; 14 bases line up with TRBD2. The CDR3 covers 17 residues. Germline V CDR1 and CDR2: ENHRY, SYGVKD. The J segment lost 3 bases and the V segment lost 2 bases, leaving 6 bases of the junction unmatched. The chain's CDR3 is CAISEGTSGSGGYEQYF. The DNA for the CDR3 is TGTGCCATCAGTGAGGGGACTAGCGGGAGTGGAGGCTACGAGCAGTACTTC.

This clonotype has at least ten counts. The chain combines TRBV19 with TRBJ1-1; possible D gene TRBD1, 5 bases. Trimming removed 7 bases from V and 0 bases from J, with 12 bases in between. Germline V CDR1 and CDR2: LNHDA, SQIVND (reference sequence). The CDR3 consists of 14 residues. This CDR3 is CASTAGTVNTEAFF. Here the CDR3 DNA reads TGTGCCAGTACCGCCGGGACGGTGAACACTGAAGCTTTCTTT.

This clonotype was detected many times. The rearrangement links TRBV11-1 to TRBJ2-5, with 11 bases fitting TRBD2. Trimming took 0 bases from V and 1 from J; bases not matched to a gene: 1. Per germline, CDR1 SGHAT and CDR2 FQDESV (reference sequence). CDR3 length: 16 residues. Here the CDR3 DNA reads TGTGCCAGCAGCTTAGCCGGGACTAGCGGCCAAGAGACCCAGTACTTC. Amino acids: CASSLAGTSGQETQYF.

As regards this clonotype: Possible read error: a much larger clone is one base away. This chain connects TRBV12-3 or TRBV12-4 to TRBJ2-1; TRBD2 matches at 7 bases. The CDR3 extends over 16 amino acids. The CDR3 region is CVSSLGGRGRLDEQFF. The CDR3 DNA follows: TGTGTCAGCAGTTTAGGCGGGAGAGGTAGGTTGGATGAGCAGTTCTTC.

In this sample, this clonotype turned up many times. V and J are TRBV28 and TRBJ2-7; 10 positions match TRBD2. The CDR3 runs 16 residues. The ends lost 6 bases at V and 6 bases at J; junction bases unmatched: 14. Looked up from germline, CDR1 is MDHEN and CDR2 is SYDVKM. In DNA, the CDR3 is TGTGCCAGCAGGCTCGCATCTAGCGGGAGTATCCGCGAGCAGTACTTC. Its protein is CASRLASSGSIREQYF.

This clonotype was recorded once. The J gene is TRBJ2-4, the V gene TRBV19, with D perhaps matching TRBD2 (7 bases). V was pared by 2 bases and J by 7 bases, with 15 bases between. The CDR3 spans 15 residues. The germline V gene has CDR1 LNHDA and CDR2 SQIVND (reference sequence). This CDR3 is CASSILPGGRNIQYF. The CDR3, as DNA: TGTGCCAGTAGTATACTACCGGGGGGCAGGAACATTCAGTACTTC.

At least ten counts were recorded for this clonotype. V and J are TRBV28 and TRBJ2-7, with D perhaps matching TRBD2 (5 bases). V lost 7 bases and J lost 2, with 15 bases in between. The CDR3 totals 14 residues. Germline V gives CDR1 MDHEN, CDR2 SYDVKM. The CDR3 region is CASNLGDLPYEQYF. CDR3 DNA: TGTGCCAGCAATCTCGGGGATTTGCCCTACGAGCAGTACTTC.

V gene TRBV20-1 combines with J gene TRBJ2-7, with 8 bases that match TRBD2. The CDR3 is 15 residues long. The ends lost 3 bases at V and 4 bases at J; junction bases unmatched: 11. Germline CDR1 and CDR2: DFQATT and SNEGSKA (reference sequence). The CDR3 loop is CSARFTASGLYEQYF. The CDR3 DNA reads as TGCAGTGCTAGGTTCACGGCTAGCGGGCTTTACGAGCAGTACTTC.